This is a list of T cell receptor beta chains from one sample in a study of blood T cell repertoires in COVID-19. Here immunoSEQ multiplex PCR was the method, and the copy in TCRdb shows in-frame clones only, minus some. The sample yields about 210,000 clones, 85% to 90% seen once. The sequencing sample was made of PBMCs or T cells enriched from blood (not recorded which). The receptors were sampled from a woman aged 40-49 years in a cohort exposed to, infected with or recovered from COVID-19 (not recorded which). The CDR3 runs from the conserved cysteine through the conserved F or W. The D gene is left open where the match is weak. Size is omitted from some rows. Given values are once, few, many or a class for expanded clones.

D: TRBD1; size: .; J: TRBJ1-5; V: TRBV28; CDR3: CASSSGPQGNNQPQHF; DNA: TGTGCCAGCAGTTCGGGACCACAGGGGAACAATCAGCCCCAGCATTTT
D: .; size: .; J: TRBJ1-5; V: TRBV30; CDR3: CAWRMGQQPQHF; DNA: TGTGCCTGGAGGATGGGACAACAGCCCCAGCATTTT
D: TRBD2; size: .; J: TRBJ2-3; V: TRBV28; CDR3: CASSNFLGTSDTDTQYF; DNA: TGTGCCAGCAGTAACTTCCTAGGGACTAGCGACACAGATACGCAGTATTTT
D: TRBD2; size: .; J: TRBJ2-3; V: TRBV7-8; CDR3: CASSLANSGSKMDTQYF; DNA: TGTGCCAGCAGCTTAGCAAATAGCGGGAGCAAAATGGATACGCAGTATTTT
D: TRBD1; size: few; J: TRBJ1-1; V: TRBV27; CDR3: CASSTGADTEAFF; DNA: TGTGCCAGCAGTACAGGGGCGGACACTGAAGCTTTCTTT
D: .; size: .; J: TRBJ2-7; V: TRBV5-1; CDR3: CASSSQTSVEQYF; DNA: TGCGCCAGCAGCTCCCAAACTTCGGTCGAGCAGTACTTC
D: .; size: .; J: TRBJ1-5; V: TRBV28; CDR3: CASSLVFEGSPQHF; DNA: TGTGCCAGCAGTTTAGTGTTCGAGGGATCCCCCCAGCATTTT
D: .; size: .; J: TRBJ2-7; V: TRBV30; CDR3: CAWSVRKGGSLYEQYF; DNA: TGTGCCTGGAGTGTACGGAAAGGGGGTAGTCTTTACGAGCAGTACTTC
D: .; size: .; J: TRBJ1-3; V: TRBV5-1; CDR3: CASSLDSFGQSGNTIYF; DNA: TGCGCCAGCAGCTTGGACAGTTTTGGACAGTCTGGAAACACCATATATTTT
D: TRBD1; size: .; J: TRBJ1-1; V: TRBV30; CDR3: CAWIRDRGSTEAFF; DNA: TGTGCCTGGATCCGGGACAGGGGGTCTACTGAAGCTTTCTTT
D: TRBD1; size: .; J: TRBJ1-5; V: TRBV19; CDR3: CATNPGQERWGTQHF; DNA: TGTGCCACCAATCCGGGACAGGAGCGTTGGGGGACCCAGCATTTT
D: .; size: .; J: TRBJ2-6; V: TRBV7-8; CDR3: CASSLFERPSSGANVLTF; DNA: TGTGCCAGCAGCTTATTCGAACGCCCTAGCTCTGGGGCCAACGTCCTGACTTTC
D: TRBD1; size: .; J: TRBJ2-1; V: TRBV2; CDR3: CASSRGSEAWEQFF; DNA: TGTGCCAGTTCCAGGGGGTCGGAGGCTTGGGAGCAGTTCTTC
D: TRBD2; size: .; J: TRBJ2-1; V: TRBV19; CDR3: CASAPASGRVRYNEQFF; DNA: TGTGCCAGCGCCCCCGCTAGCGGGAGAGTCCGATACAATGAGCAGTTCTTC
D: .; size: once; J: TRBJ2-1; V: TRBV21-1; CDR3: CASSNRLAGGYNEQFF; DNA: TGTGCCAGCAGCAACCGACTAGCGGGGGGTTACAATGAGCAGTTCTTC
D: .; size: few; J: TRBJ1-1; V: TRBV5-1; CDR3: CASSLGGGYTEAFF; DNA: TGCGCCAGCAGCTTGGGGGGAGGCTACACTGAAGCTTTCTTT
D: .; size: .; J: TRBJ1-1; V: TRBV7-9; CDR3: CASSFGGNTEAFF; DNA: TGTGCCAGCAGCTTCGGCGGGAACACTGAAGCTTTCTTT
D: TRBD1; size: .; J: TRBJ1-1; V: TRBV6-4; CDR3: CASSAHPGTGDSEAFF; DNA: TGTGCCAGCAGTGCTCACCCCGGGACAGGGGATTCTGAAGCTTTCTTT